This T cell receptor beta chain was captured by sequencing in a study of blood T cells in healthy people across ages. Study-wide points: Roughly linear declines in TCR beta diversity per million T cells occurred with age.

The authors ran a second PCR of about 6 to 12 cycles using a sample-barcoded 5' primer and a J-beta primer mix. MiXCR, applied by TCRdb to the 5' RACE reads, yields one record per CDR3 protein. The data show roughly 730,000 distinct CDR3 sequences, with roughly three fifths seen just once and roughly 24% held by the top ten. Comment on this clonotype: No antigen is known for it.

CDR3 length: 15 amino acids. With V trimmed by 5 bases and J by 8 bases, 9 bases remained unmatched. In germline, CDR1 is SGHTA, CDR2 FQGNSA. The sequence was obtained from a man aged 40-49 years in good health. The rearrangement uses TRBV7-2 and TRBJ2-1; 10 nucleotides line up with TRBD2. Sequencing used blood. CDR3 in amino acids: CASSREAGGFYEQFF. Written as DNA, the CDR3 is TGTGCCAGCAGCCGGGAAGCGGGAGGGTTCTATGAGCAGTTCTTC. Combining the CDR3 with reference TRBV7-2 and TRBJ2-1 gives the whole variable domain GAGVSQSPSNKVTEKGKDVELRCDPISGHTALYWYRQSLGQGLEFLIYFQGNSAPDKSGLPSDRFSAERTGGSVSTLTIQRTQQEDSAVYLCASSREAGGFYEQFFGPGTRLTVL.